This T cell receptor (beta chain) was identified during a study of radiation and T cells in renal cell carcinoma. Study-wide background: Nephrectomy followed 15 Gy stereotactic body radiation by 4 weeks.

Method: immunoSEQ multiplex PCR; TCRdb's copy keeps in-frame clones and lacks some. The table lists about 150,000 clones, around 90% of them singletons, with about 4% in the top ten. The time point here: baseline pretreatment blood. Specified treatment: 15 Gy SBRT to primary tumor, nephrectomy 4 weeks later. After SBRT, blood was collected at 2 and 4 weeks, plus baseline. Sequenced material: blood, taken from a patient whose treatment included radiotherapy and nephrectomy. This TCR was recovered from a woman in her 70s with renal cell carcinoma.

The CDR3 is CASSLNSYWDTEAFF. DNA of the CDR3: TGTGCCAGCAGCCTGAACAGTTACTGGGACACTGAAGCTTTCTTT. The rearrangement uses TRBV7-2 and TRBJ1-1, with no clear D. The CDR3 consists of 15 residues. V lost 5 bases and J 3 bases, leaving 16 bases between the germline ends. Looked up from germline, CDR1 is SGHTA and CDR2 is FQGNSA.